The rows below give T cell receptor beta chains drawn from one sample of a study of OX40 agonist ivuxolimab in advanced cancers. Assay: immunoSEQ multiplex PCR; the TCRdb copy retains only in-frame clones and omits some. This table has tens of thousands of clones, around nine tenths appearing once. The input for sequencing was CD4+ or CD8+ T cells sorted from blood, taken in a trial of the OX40 agonist ivuxolimab. The receptors were sampled from an adult with an advanced solid tumor such as melanoma, head and neck, liver or kidney cancer. The CDR3 runs from the conserved cysteine through the conserved F or W. A D gene is named only where the DNA matches it firmly. A clone size is listed for some rows: how often the clone was seen (once, few, many), or a class if it is expanded.

d_call	v_call	clone_size	j_call	cdr3_aa	cdr3_nt
-	TRBV6-5	-	TRBJ2-3	CASSYSSYARTDTQYF	TGTGCCAGCAGTTATTCGTCCTACGCCCGCACAGATACGCAGTATTTT
-	TRBV19	few	TRBJ2-5	CASSIELGTQYF	TGTGCCAGTAGTATTGAACTAGGGACCCAGTACTTC
TRBD1	TRBV29-1	-	TRBJ2-3	CSVGYTGGLVTDTQYF	TGCAGCGTTGGATACACAGGGGGCTTGGTGACAGATACGCAGTATTTT
-	TRBV9	-	TRBJ1-2	CASSATEYGYTF	TGTGCCAGCAGCGCGACAGAGTATGGCTACACCTTC
-	TRBV6-1	-	TRBJ1-5	CASSEAGRQPQHF	TGTGCCAGCAGTGAAGCCGGTCGTCAGCCCCAGCATTTT
TRBD1	TRBV19	-	TRBJ2-3	CASKGGPRSTDTQYF	TGTGCCAGTAAAGGGGGCCCACGTAGCACAGATACGCAGTATTTT
-	TRBV7-9	-	TRBJ2-6	CATERGSGANVLTF	TGTGCCACGGAAAGGGGATCTGGGGCCAACGTCCTGACTTTC
TRBD1	TRBV30	-	TRBJ1-5	CAWSRDRGNQPQHF	TGTGCCTGGAGTCGGGACAGGGGAAATCAGCCCCAGCATTTT
TRBD1	TRBV18	-	TRBJ1-2	CASSPPRQGNYGYTF	TGTGCCAGCTCACCACCAAGACAGGGCAACTATGGCTACACCTTC
TRBD1	TRBV11-2	-	TRBJ2-3	CASSLGSRRTGVDTQYF	TGTGCCAGCAGCCTAGGGTCCCGTCGGACAGGGGTAGATACGCAGTATTTT
-	TRBV6-1	-	TRBJ1-2	CATLPGSKYGYTF	TGTGCCACCCTCCCCGGGTCGAAATATGGCTACACCTTC
TRBD1	TRBV5-8	-	TRBJ2-6	CASSTPGQYSGANVLTF	TGTGCCAGCAGCACACCGGGACAGTACTCTGGGGCCAACGTCCTGACTTTC
-	TRBV19	few	TRBJ2-1	CASSIGGVYNEQFF	TGTGCCAGTAGTATAGGGGGCGTCTACAATGAGCAGTTCTTC
-	TRBV19	-	TRBJ1-1	CASRGNTEAFF	TGTGCCAGTCGAGGGAACACTGAAGCTTTCTTT
-	TRBV18	-	TRBJ2-3	CASSPPADATDTQYF	TGTGCCAGCTCACCGCCCGCGGATGCAACAGATACGCAGTATTTT
TRBD1	TRBV28	-	TRBJ2-7	CASSISGTAYEQYF	TGTGCCAGCAGTATCTCCGGGACAGCCTACGAGCAGTACTTC
TRBD2	TRBV11-1	-	TRBJ2-2	CASSSSTSYTGELFF	TGTGCCAGCAGCTCCTCGACTAGCTACACCGGGGAGCTGTTTTTT
-	TRBV5-1	-	TRBJ2-2	CASFPDGRNTGELFF	TGCGCCAGCTTCCCGGATGGACGGAACACCGGGGAGCTGTTTTTT
-	TRBV7-8	-	TRBJ2-5	CASSNQRETQYF	TGTGCCAGCAGCAACCAGCGGGAGACCCAGTACTTC
TRBD1	TRBV7-6	once	TRBJ2-7	CASSPTGLYEQYF	TGTGCCAGCAGCCCGACAGGGCTCTACGAGCAGTACTTC
-	TRBV27	-	TRBJ1-1	CASSLSAGAFLNTEAFF	TGTGCCAGCAGTTTATCTGCAGGGGCCTTTCTGAACACTGAAGCTTTCTTT
TRBD2	TRBV6-5	few	TRBJ2-7	CASSYSRRGAYEQYF	TGTGCCAGCAGTTACTCGAGGCGGGGGGCCTACGAGCAGTACTTC
-	TRBV11-2	few	TRBJ2-1	CASSLDLSNEQFF	TGTGCCAGCAGCTTAGATTTGAGCAATGAGCAGTTCTTC
-	TRBV15	once	TRBJ1-1	CATSREGEGTEAFF	TGTGCCACCAGCAGAGAGGGCGAGGGAACTGAAGCTTTCTTT
-	TRBV2	few	TRBJ1-5	CASRRGIGQGNQPQHF	TGTGCCAGCAGGAGGGGTATAGGGCAGGGCAATCAGCCCCAGCATTTT
-	TRBV5-1	-	TRBJ2-3	CASSSDTSTDTQYF	TGCGCCAGCAGCTCGGACACCAGCACAGATACGCAGTATTTT
-	TRBV27	-	TRBJ2-5	CASSGASGRWGNQETQYF	TGTGCCAGCAGTGGGGCCTCAGGTCGATGGGGGAACCAAGAGACCCAGTACTTC
-	TRBV11-2	-	TRBJ2-1	CASSSGTTRAGEQFF	TGTGCCAGCAGCTCCGGGACCACTAGGGCCGGTGAGCAGTTCTTC
-	TRBV4-1	-	TRBJ1-5	CASSQDRGRNQPQHF	TGCGCCAGCAGCCAAGACAGGGGCCGCAATCAGCCCCAGCATTTT
-	TRBV20-1	-	TRBJ2-7	CSARDFHEQYF	TGCAGTGCTAGAGATTTCCACGAGCAGTACTTC
TRBD1	TRBV5-1	-	TRBJ1-1	CASSEGTVNTEAFF	TGCGCCAGCAGCGAAGGGACAGTGAACACTGAAGCTTTCTTT
-	TRBV18	-	TRBJ2-6	CASSPIPRISGANVLTF	TGTGCCAGCTCACCAATACCACGTATCTCTGGGGCCAACGTCCTGACTTTC
TRBD1	TRBV9	-	TRBJ2-1	CASSVDLGQGVAEQFF	TGTGCCAGCAGCGTAGATCTGGGACAGGGGGTAGCTGAGCAGTTCTTC
-	TRBV7-8	-	TRBJ2-1	CASSSRSNGEGEQFF	TGTGCCAGCAGCTCCCGGTCAAATGGTGAAGGGGAGCAGTTCTTC
-	TRBV19	-	TRBJ1-6	CANMGHRRVVNSPLHF	TGTGCCAATATGGGACACAGGAGGGTTGTAAATTCACCCCTCCACTTT
-	TRBV30	-	TRBJ1-2	CAWIYSRGYTF	TGTGCCTGGATCTATTCCCGGGGCTACACCTTC
TRBD1	TRBV6-5	few	TRBJ1-2	CASRRQGDYGYTF	TGTGCCAGCAGACGACAGGGGGACTATGGCTACACCTTC
TRBD1	TRBV4-2	-	TRBJ1-2	CASSQNRGGYGYTF	TGTGCCAGCAGCCAAAACAGGGGAGGGTATGGCTACACCTTC
TRBD2	TRBV27	-	TRBJ2-7	CASTRFGGGAYEQYF	TGTGCCAGCACCCGATTTGGCGGGGGGGCTTACGAGCAGTACTTC
-	TRBV6-1	-	TRBJ2-3	CASSVGITDTQYF	TGTGCCAGCAGTGTTGGAATCACAGATACGCAGTATTTT
-	TRBV2	-	TRBJ1-2	CASVRGEDYGYTF	TGTGCCAGCGTAAGGGGAGAGGACTATGGCTACACCTTC
-	TRBV2	-	TRBJ1-4	CASSEESQRGEKLFF	TGTGCCAGCAGTGAAGAGTCCCAGAGAGGGGAAAAACTGTTTTTT
-	TRBV10-2	-	TRBJ1-5	CASSESKGSPPQHF	TGCGCCAGCAGTGAGTCGAAAGGCTCCCCGCCCCAGCATTTT
-	TRBV15	-	TRBJ1-1	CATSSYGGYTEAFF	TGTGCCACCAGCAGTTACGGGGGGTACACTGAAGCTTTCTTT
TRBD2	TRBV11-3	once	TRBJ2-3	CASSLGLADPRGDTQYF	TGTGCCAGCAGCCTGGGACTAGCGGACCCGAGAGGAGATACGCAGTATTTT
TRBD1	TRBV10-2	-	TRBJ1-5	CASSVGWGRGSNQPQHF	TGCGCCAGCAGTGTTGGCTGGGGCAGGGGGTCCAATCAGCCCCAGCATTTT
-	TRBV19	-	TRBJ1-1	CASRGNTEAFF	TGTGCCAGTAGGGGTAACACTGAAGCTTTCTTT
TRBD1	TRBV7-2	once	TRBJ1-4	CASSRQGEKLFF	TGTGCCAGCAGCCGACAGGGAGAAAAACTGTTTTTT
-	TRBV19	-	TRBJ1-2	CASSLLMNYGYTF	TGTGCCAGTAGTCTTCTCATGAACTATGGCTACACCTTC
TRBD2	TRBV6-5	-	TRBJ2-1	CASGSFSGLANNEQFF	TGTGCCAGCGGTTCCTTCTCGGGACTAGCGAACAATGAGCAGTTCTTC
-	TRBV6-1	-	TRBJ1-2	CASSDGDNYGYTF	TGTGCCAGCAGTGACGGGGATAACTATGGCTACACCTTC
-	TRBV19	-	TRBJ2-5	CASSIGAVQETQYF	TGTGCCAGTAGTATTGGGGCAGTACAAGAGACCCAGTACTTC
-	TRBV6-8	-	TRBJ2-1	CASSYSPWGNEQFF	TGTGCCAGCAGTTACTCCCCTTGGGGAAATGAGCAGTTCTTC
TRBD1	TRBV5-5	-	TRBJ1-5	CASTPPGGPSKGFQPQHF	TGTGCCAGCACCCCCCCAGGGGGACCCAGTAAGGGATTTCAGCCCCAGCATTTT
TRBD1	TRBV19	-	TRBJ1-1	CASSPRQGGNTEAFF	TGTGCCAGTAGTCCCCGACAGGGCGGGAACACTGAAGCTTTCTTT
-	TRBV11-2	-	TRBJ2-5	CVSSLGWEETQYF	TGTGTCAGCAGCCTAGGCTGGGAAGAGACCCAGTACTTC
-	TRBV14	-	TRBJ2-1	CASSQDTYNEQFF	TGTGCCAGCAGCCAGGACACATACAATGAGCAGTTCTTC
TRBD1	TRBV29-1	-	TRBJ1-5	CSVSWTGHEGQPQHF	TGCAGCGTTTCTTGGACAGGGCATGAGGGTCAGCCCCAGCATTTT
-	TRBV7-2	-	TRBJ1-1	CASSFGGGTEAFF	TGTGCCAGCAGCTTCGGGGGCGGCACTGAAGCTTTCTTT